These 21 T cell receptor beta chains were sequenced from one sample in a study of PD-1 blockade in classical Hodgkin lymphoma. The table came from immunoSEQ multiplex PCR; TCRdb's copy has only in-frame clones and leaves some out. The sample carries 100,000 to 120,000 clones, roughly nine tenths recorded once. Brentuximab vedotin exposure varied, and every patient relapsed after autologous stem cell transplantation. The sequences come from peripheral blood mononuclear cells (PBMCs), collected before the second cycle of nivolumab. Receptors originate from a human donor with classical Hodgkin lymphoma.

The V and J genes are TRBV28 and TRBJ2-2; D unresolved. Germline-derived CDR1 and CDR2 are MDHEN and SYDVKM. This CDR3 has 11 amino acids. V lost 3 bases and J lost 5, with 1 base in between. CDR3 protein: CASSFTGELFF. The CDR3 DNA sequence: TGTGCCAGCAGTTTTACCGGGGAGCTGTTTTTT.

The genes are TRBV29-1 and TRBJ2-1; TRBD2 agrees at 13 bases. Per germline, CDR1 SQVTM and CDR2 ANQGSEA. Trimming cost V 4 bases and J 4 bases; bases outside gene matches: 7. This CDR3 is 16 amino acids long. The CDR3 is CSVAGTSGNHYNEQFF. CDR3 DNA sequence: TGCAGCGTTGCCGGGACTAGCGGGAACCATTACAATGAGCAGTTCTTC.

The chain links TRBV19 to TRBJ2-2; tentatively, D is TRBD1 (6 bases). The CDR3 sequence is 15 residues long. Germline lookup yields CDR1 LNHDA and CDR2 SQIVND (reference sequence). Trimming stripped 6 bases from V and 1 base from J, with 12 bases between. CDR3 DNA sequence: TGTGCCAGTAGCCCCGGGACACGGAACACCGGGGAGCTGTTTTTT. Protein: CASSPGTRNTGELFF.

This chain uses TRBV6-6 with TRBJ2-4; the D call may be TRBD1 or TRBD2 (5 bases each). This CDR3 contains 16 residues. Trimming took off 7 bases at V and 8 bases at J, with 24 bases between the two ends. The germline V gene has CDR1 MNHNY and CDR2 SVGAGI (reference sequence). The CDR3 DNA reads TGTGCCAGCACCCCCCAGGGAGCCGAGTGGACGGACATTCAGTACTTC. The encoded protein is CASTPQGAEWTDIQYF.

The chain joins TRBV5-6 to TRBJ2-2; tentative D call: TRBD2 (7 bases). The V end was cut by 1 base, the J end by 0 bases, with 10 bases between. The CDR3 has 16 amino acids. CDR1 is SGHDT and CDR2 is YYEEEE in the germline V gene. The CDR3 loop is CASSLRGGSNTGELFF. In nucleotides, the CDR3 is TGTGCCAGCAGCTTGAGGGGGGGCTCGAACACCGGGGAGCTGTTTTTT. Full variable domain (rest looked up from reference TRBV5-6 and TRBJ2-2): DAGVTQSPTHLIKTRGQQVTLRCSPKSGHDTVSWYQQALGQGPQFIFQYYEEEERQRGNFPDRFSGHQFPNYSSELNVNALLLGDSALYLCASSLRGGSNTGELFFGEGSRLTVL.

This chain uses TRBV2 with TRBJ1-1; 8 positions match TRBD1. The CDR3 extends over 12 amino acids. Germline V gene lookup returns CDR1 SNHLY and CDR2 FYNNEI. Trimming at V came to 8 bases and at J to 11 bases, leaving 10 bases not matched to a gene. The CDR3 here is CASSPEGDRAFF. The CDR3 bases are TGTGCCAGCTCCCCAGAGGGGGACAGGGCTTTCTTT.

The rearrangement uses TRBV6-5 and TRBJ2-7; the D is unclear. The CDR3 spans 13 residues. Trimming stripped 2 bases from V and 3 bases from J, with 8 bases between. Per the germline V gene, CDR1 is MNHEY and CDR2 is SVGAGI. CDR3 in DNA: TGTGCCAGCAGTTACGAGGCCGGCTACGAGCAGTACTTC. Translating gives CASSYEAGYEQYF.

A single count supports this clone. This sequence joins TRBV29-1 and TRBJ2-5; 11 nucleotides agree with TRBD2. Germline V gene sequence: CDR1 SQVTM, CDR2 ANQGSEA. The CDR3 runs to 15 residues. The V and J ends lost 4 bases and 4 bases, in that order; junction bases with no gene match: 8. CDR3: CSVVPGTSGAETQYF. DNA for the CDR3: TGCAGCGTTGTTCCCGGGACTAGCGGTGCAGAGACCCAGTACTTC.

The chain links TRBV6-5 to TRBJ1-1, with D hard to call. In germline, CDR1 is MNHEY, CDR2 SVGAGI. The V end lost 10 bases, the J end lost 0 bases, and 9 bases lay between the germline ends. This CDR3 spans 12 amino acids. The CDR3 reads CATGFMNTEAFF. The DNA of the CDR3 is TGTGCCACCGGGTTTATGAACACTGAAGCTTTCTTT.

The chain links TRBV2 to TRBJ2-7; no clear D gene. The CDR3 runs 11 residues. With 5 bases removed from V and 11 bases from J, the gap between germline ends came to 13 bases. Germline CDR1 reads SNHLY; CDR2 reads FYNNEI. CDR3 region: CASSLSLNEYF. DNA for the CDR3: TGTGCCAGCAGTTTATCTCTAAATGAGTACTTC.

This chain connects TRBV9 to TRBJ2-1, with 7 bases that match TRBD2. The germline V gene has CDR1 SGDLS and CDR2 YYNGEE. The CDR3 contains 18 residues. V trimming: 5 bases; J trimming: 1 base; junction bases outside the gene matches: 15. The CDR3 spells CASSPQGWGRESYNEQFF. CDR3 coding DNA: TGTGCCAGCAGTCCCCAAGGGTGGGGGAGGGAATCCTACAATGAGCAGTTCTTC.

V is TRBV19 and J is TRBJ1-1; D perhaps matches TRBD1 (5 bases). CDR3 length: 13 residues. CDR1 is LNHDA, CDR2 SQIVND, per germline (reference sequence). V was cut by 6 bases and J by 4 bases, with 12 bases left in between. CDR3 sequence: CASRWTLGTEAFF. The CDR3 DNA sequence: TGTGCCAGTAGGTGGACACTGGGCACTGAAGCTTTCTTT.

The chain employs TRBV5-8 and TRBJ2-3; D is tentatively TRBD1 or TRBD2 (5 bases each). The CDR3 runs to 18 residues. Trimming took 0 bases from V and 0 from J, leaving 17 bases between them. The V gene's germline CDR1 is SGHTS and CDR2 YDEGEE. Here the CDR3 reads CASSLARAAATSTDTQYF. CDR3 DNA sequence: TGTGCCAGCAGCTTGGCCAGGGCAGCGGCTACTAGCACAGATACGCAGTATTTT. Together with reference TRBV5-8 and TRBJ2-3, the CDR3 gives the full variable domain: EAGVTQSPTHLIKTRGQQATLRCSPISGHTSVYWYQQALGLGLQFLLWYDEGEERNRGNFPPRFSGRQFPNYSSELNVNALELEDSALYLCASSLARAAATSTDTQYFGPGTRLTVL.

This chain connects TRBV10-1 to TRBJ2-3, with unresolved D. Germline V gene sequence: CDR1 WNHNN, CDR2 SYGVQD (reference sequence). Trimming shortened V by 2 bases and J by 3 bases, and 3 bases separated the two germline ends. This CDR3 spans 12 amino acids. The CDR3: CASSETTDTQYF. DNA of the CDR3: TGCGCCAGCAGTGAGACAACAGATACGCAGTATTTT.

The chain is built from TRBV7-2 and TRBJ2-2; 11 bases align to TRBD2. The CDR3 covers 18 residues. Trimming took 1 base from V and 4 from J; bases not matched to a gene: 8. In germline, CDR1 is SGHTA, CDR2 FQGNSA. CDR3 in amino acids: CASSLGSGRARATGELFF. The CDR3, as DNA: TGTGCCAGCAGCTTAGGTAGCGGGAGGGCCCGTGCCACCGGGGAGCTGTTTTTT.

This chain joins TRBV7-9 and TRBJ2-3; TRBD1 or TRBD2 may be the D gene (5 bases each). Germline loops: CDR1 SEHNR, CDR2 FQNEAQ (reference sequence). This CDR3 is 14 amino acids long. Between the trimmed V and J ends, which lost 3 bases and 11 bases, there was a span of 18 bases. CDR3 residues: CASSFGTSPHVQYF. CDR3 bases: TGTGCCAGCAGCTTTGGGACCTCCCCCCATGTGCAGTATTTT.

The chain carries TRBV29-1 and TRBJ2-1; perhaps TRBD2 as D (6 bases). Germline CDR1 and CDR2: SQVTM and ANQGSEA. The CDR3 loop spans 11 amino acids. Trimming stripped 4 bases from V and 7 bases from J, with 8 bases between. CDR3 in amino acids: CSVGGRNEQFF. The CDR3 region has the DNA TGCAGCGTTGGGGGGAGGAATGAGCAGTTCTTC.

The CDR3 loop is CASSPALGTIQGNTIYF. In DNA form, the CDR3 reads TGTGCCAGTAGTCCCGCCCTTGGGACAATACAAGGAAACACCATATATTTT. The chain uses TRBV19 and TRBJ1-3; possible D gene TRBD1, 6 bases. The CDR3 is 17 residues long. Germline loops: CDR1 LNHDA, CDR2 SQIVND (reference sequence). Trimming shortened V by 5 bases and J by 4 bases, and 21 bases separated the two germline ends.

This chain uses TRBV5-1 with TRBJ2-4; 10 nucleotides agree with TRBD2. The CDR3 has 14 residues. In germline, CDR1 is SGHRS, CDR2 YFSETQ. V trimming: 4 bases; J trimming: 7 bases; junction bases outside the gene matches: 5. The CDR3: CASSRTSGLNIQYF. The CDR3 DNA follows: TGCGCCAGCAGCAGGACTAGCGGCCTGAACATTCAGTACTTC.

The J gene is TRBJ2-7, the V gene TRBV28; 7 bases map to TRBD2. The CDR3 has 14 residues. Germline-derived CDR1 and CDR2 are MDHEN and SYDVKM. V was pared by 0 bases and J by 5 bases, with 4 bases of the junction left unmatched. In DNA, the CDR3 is TGTGCCAGCAGTTTATGGGGCGGGGGAAACGAGCAGTACTTC. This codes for CASSLWGGGNEQYF.

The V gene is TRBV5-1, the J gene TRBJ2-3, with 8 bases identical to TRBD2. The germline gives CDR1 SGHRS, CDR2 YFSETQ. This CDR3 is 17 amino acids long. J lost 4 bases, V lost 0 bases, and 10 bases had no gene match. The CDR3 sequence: CASSLARAGGASDTQYF. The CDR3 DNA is TGCGCCAGCAGCTTGGCCCGCGCGGGAGGAGCCTCAGATACGCAGTATTTT.